The rows below give T cell receptor beta chains drawn from one sample of a study of T cell responses to AZD1222 COVID-19 vaccine. Profiling relied on immunoSEQ multiplex PCR, and the TCRdb table lists in-frame clones only, not all of them. The data show about 140,000 clones, with approximately 92% seen just once and approximately 6.8% held by the top ten. Sequencing was performed on peripheral blood, taken 28 days after the second AZD1222 dose. The receptor set was obtained from an adult who received the AZD1222 COVID-19 vaccine. CDR3s include the opening cysteine and the closing phenylalanine or tryptophan. The D gene is left open where the match is weak. A clone size is listed for some rows: how often the clone was seen (once, few, many), or a class if it is expanded.

V: TRBV28; J: TRBJ2-7; size: few; D: NA; DNA: TGTGCCAGCAGCCCCCACGGGACCCAGTACGAGCAGTACTTC; CDR3: CASSPHGTQYEQYF
V: TRBV19; J: TRBJ1-5; size: few; D: NA; DNA: TGTGCCAGTCCCATCTGTTGGCAGGGGCCTAGCAATCAGCCCCAGCATTTT; CDR3: CASPICWQGPSNQPQHF
V: TRBV7-6; J: TRBJ2-1; size: NA; D: NA; DNA: TGTGCCAGCAGCTTAGGGAGGTACAATGAGCAGTTCTTC; CDR3: CASSLGRYNEQFF
V: TRBV5-1; J: TRBJ2-7; size: NA; D: NA; DNA: TGCGCCAGCAGCATCGACAGAGCCCTCTACGAGCAGTACTTC; CDR3: CASSIDRALYEQYF
V: TRBV5-6; J: TRBJ1-1; size: NA; D: NA; DNA: TGTGCCAGCAGCTGGGCAACCTGGGACACTGAAGCTTTCTTT; CDR3: CASSWATWDTEAFF
V: TRBV4-1; J: TRBJ1-1; size: NA; D: NA; DNA: TGCGCCAGCAGCCAACCCGGACGAAACACTGAAGCTTTCTTT; CDR3: CASSQPGRNTEAFF
V: TRBV4-3; J: TRBJ1-3; size: NA; D: NA; DNA: TGCGCCAGCAGCCAAGAACGCCGCGGAACTGGAAACACCATATATTTT; CDR3: CASSQERRGTGNTIYF
V: TRBV18; J: TRBJ1-3; size: NA; D: NA; DNA: TGTGCCAGCTCACCCTCAAGCCCCGGAGCGGACACCATATATTTT; CDR3: CASSPSSPGADTIYF
V: TRBV5-6; J: TRBJ2-7; size: NA; D: NA; DNA: TGTGCCAGCAGCTTGAGGGTGCCAACCTACGAGCAGTACTTC; CDR3: CASSLRVPTYEQYF
V: TRBV30; J: TRBJ1-4; size: NA; D: NA; DNA: TGTGCCTGGAGTGTGGGTGGCACTAATGAAAAACTGTTTTTT; CDR3: CAWSVGGTNEKLFF
V: TRBV3-1/TRBV3-2; J: TRBJ2-3; size: NA; D: NA; DNA: TGTGCCAGCAGTCCCTATGGCACAGATACGCAGTATTTT; CDR3: CASSPYGTDTQYF
V: TRBV18; J: TRBJ2-3; size: NA; D: NA; DNA: TGTGCCAGCTCACTAATCGGCACAGATACGCAGTATTTT; CDR3: CASSLIGTDTQYF
V: TRBV15; J: TRBJ1-4; size: once; D: NA; DNA: TGTGCCACCAGCAGAGCACAGGGAAATGAAAAACTGTTTTTT; CDR3: CATSRAQGNEKLFF
V: TRBV18; J: TRBJ1-1; size: once; D: TRBD1; DNA: TGTGCCAGCTGCAGGGGACAGGGGAACACTGAAGCTTTCTTT; CDR3: CASCRGQGNTEAFF
V: TRBV4-2; J: TRBJ2-1; size: NA; D: TRBD1; DNA: TGTGCCAGCAGCCCGCACCAGGGACAGGGGAGCTCCTACAATGAGCAGTTCTTC; CDR3: CASSPHQGQGSSYNEQFF
V: TRBV20-1; J: TRBJ2-7; size: once; D: TRBD1; DNA: TGCAGTGCTAGTGGACAGGGGGAAGGGGAGCAGTACTTC; CDR3: CSASGQGEGEQYF
V: TRBV27; J: TRBJ1-5; size: few; D: TRBD1; DNA: TGTGCCAGCAGTCCCCTGGGACAGGGACAAAATCAGCCCCAGCATTTT; CDR3: CASSPLGQGQNQPQHF
V: TRBV29-1; J: TRBJ1-1; size: NA; D: NA; DNA: TGCAGCGTTGTCGGGGCAGAGATGAACACTGAAGCTTTCTTT; CDR3: CSVVGAEMNTEAFF
V: TRBV28; J: TRBJ1-1; size: NA; D: NA; DNA: TGTGCCAGCAGTCAGGGTACGATGGAGGCTGAAGCTTTCTTT; CDR3: CASSQGTMEAEAFF
V: TRBV27; J: TRBJ1-4; size: once; D: NA; DNA: TGTGCCAGCAGTTTAAACAGCAATGAAAAACTGTTTTTT; CDR3: CASSLNSNEKLFF
V: TRBV3-1/TRBV3-2; J: TRBJ2-7; size: NA; D: NA; DNA: TGTGCCAGCAGCCAGAACAGCGTGGACTACGAGCAGTACTTC; CDR3: CASSQNSVDYEQYF
V: TRBV7-9; J: TRBJ2-2; size: NA; D: TRBD1; DNA: TGTGCCAGCAGCTCGGGACAGGGTGTAAGCGGGGAGCTGTTTTTT; CDR3: CASSSGQGVSGELFF
V: TRBV30; J: TRBJ2-7; size: NA; D: TRBD1; DNA: TGTGCCTGGAGCGCCGGACAGGACTACGAGCAGTACTTC; CDR3: CAWSAGQDYEQYF
V: TRBV19; J: TRBJ1-5; size: NA; D: TRBD1; DNA: TGTGCCAGTAGTATAACAGGGGGGCCCCAGCCCCAGCATTTT; CDR3: CASSITGGPQPQHF
V: TRBV12-3/TRBV12-4; J: TRBJ2-2; size: NA; D: NA; DNA: TGTGCCAGCAGGGTTACCACCGGGGAGCTGTTTTTT; CDR3: CASRVTTGELFF
V: TRBV7-9; J: TRBJ2-2; size: NA; D: NA; DNA: TGTGCCAGCAGCTCTTCTGGGGGGAACACCGGGGAGCTGTTTTTT; CDR3: CASSSSGGNTGELFF
V: TRBV21-1; J: TRBJ1-2; size: NA; D: NA; DNA: NA; CDR3: CASRGFGQGTNYGYTF
V: TRBV7-3; J: TRBJ2-3; size: NA; D: TRBD2; DNA: TGTGCCAGCAGCTCTAGCGGGGGGACAGATACGCAGTATTTT; CDR3: CASSSSGGTDTQYF
V: TRBV29-1; J: TRBJ1-4; size: NA; D: NA; DNA: TGCAGCGTAGAAAGACGGGCAGGAAATGAAAAACTGTTTTTT; CDR3: CSVERRAGNEKLFF
V: TRBV11-1; J: TRBJ1-2; size: NA; D: TRBD1; DNA: TGTGCCAGCAGCTCTCCCGGGACAGGGTTCGGCTACACCTTC; CDR3: CASSSPGTGFGYTF
V: TRBV20-1; J: TRBJ2-3; size: once; D: NA; DNA: TGCAGTGCTAGTCATAGTTCCGGCACAGATACGCAGTATTTT; CDR3: CSASHSSGTDTQYF
V: TRBV11-3; J: TRBJ1-6; size: once; D: TRBD1; DNA: TGTGCCAGCAGCTGGACAGGGGGCGCGAGTTCACCCCTCCACTTT; CDR3: CASSWTGGASSPLHF
V: TRBV30; J: TRBJ1-5; size: NA; D: NA; DNA: TGTGCCTGGAGTGTCGGAGGGACTCAGCCCCAGCATTTT; CDR3: CAWSVGGTQPQHF
V: TRBV2; J: TRBJ2-1; size: NA; D: TRBD1; DNA: TGTGCCAGCAGGCCGGGACAGGGCTTCTTGAATGAGCAGTTCTTC; CDR3: CASRPGQGFLNEQFF
V: TRBV5-6; J: TRBJ1-1; size: NA; D: NA; DNA: TGTGCCAGCAGCCCCCAGGGACCCCTTGGGGCTTTCTTT; CDR3: CASSPQGPLGAFF
V: TRBV30; J: TRBJ1-5; size: NA; D: NA; DNA: TGTGCCTGGAGTACGATGGATAGCAATCAGCCCCAGCATTTT; CDR3: CAWSTMDSNQPQHF
V: TRBV7-9; J: TRBJ1-2; size: NA; D: NA; DNA: TGTGCCAGCAGCTTAGCAATGTCGGGGTTAACGGCTAACTATGGCTACACCTTC; CDR3: CASSLAMSGLTANYGYTF
V: TRBV4-1; J: TRBJ1-1; size: NA; D: NA; DNA: TGCGCCAGCAGCCAAGAAGGGGGAAGGAGTGAAGCTTTCTTT; CDR3: CASSQEGGRSEAFF
V: TRBV28; J: TRBJ2-5; size: once; D: NA; DNA: TGTGCCAGCAGTGCTAGCCACAACTACCAAGAGACCCAGTACTTC; CDR3: CASSASHNYQETQYF
V: TRBV13; J: TRBJ1-6; size: NA; D: NA; DNA: TGTGCCAGCAGCCCGTCAAAAGACACCTATTCACCCCTCCACTTT; CDR3: CASSPSKDTYSPLHF
V: TRBV15; J: TRBJ1-1; size: NA; D: NA; DNA: TGTGCCACCAGCAGAGAGACAGGAGGGACTGAAGCTTTCTTT; CDR3: CATSRETGGTEAFF
V: TRBV6-2/TRBV6-3; J: TRBJ1-2; size: once; D: NA; DNA: TGTGCCAGCAGTACATCAGGGCAGGAACTTTTCGGCTACACCTTC; CDR3: CASSTSGQELFGYTF
V: TRBV5-1; J: TRBJ1-3; size: NA; D: NA; DNA: TGCGCCAGCAGCTTGGGTGGGGGCCATGGAAACACCATATATTTT; CDR3: CASSLGGGHGNTIYF
V: TRBV9; J: TRBJ1-2; size: NA; D: NA; DNA: TGTGCCAGCAGCACCAGGGGCAACGGGGACTATGGCTACACCTTC; CDR3: CASSTRGNGDYGYTF
V: TRBV7-2; J: TRBJ2-4; size: NA; D: NA; DNA: TGTGCCAGCAGCTTATACGCCAAAAACATTCAGTACTTC; CDR3: CASSLYAKNIQYF